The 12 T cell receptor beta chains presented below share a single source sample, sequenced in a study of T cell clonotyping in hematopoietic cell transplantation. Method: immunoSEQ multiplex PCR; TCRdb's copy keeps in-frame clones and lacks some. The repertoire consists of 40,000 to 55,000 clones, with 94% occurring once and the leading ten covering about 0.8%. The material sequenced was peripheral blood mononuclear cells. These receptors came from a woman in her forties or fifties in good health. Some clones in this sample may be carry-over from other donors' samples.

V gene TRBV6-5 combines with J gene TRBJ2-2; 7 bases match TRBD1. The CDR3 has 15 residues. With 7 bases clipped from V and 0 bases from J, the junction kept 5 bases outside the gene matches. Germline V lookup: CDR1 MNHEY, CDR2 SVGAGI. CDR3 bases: TGTGCCAGCAACCGGGACAGTACGAACACCGGGGAGCTGTTTTTT. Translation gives CASNRDSTNTGELFF.

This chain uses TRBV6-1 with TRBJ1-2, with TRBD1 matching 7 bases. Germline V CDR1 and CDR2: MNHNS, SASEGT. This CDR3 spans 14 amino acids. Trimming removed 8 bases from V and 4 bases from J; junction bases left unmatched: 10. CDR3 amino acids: CASGRDGQAYGYTF. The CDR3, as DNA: TGTGCCAGCGGGCGAGACGGACAGGCCTATGGCTACACCTTC.

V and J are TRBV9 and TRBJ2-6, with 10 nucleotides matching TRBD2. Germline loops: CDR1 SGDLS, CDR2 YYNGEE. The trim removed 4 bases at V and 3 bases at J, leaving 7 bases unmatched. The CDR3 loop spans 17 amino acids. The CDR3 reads CASSPGAGGLGANVLTF. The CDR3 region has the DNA TGTGCCAGCAGCCCAGGAGCGGGGGGGCTTGGGGCCAACGTCCTGACTTTC.

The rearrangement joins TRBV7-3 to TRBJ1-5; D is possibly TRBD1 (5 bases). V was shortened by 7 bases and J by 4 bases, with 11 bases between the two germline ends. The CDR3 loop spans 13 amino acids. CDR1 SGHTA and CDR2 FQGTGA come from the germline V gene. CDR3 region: CASIRQKNQPQHF. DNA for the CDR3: TGTGCCAGCATCCGACAGAAAAATCAGCCCCAGCATTTT.

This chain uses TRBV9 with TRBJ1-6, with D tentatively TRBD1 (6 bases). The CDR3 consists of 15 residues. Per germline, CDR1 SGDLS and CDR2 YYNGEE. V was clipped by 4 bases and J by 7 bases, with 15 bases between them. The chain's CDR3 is CASSPMGHFNSPLHF. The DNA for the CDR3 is TGTGCCAGCAGCCCCATGGGACACTTCAATTCACCCCTCCACTTT.

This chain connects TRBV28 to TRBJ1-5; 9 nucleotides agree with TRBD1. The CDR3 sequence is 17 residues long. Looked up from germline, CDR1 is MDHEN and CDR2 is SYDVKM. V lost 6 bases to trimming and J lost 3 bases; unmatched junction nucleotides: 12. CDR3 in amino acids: CASRPPGGQGFNQPQHF. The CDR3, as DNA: TGTGCCAGCAGACCGCCGGGGGGACAGGGATTCAATCAGCCCCAGCATTTT.

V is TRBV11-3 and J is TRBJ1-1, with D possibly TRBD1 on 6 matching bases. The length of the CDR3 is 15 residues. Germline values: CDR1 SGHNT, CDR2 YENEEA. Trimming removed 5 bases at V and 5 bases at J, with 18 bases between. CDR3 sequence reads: CASSVGGGAFTEAFF. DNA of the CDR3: TGTGCCAGCAGCGTAGGGGGGGGCGCATTTACTGAAGCTTTCTTT.

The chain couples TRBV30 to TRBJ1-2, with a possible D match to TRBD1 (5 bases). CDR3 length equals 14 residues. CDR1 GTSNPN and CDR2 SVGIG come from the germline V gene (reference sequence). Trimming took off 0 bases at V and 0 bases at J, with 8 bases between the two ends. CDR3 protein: CAWSVGVANYGYTF. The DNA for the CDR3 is TGTGCCTGGAGTGTAGGGGTAGCTAACTATGGCTACACCTTC.

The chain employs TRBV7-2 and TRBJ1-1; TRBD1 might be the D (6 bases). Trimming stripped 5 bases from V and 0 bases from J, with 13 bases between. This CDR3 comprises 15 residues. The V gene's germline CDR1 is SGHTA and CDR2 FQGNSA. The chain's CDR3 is CASSKRGLMNTEAFF. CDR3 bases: TGTGCCAGCAGCAAAAGGGGGTTAATGAACACTGAAGCTTTCTTT.

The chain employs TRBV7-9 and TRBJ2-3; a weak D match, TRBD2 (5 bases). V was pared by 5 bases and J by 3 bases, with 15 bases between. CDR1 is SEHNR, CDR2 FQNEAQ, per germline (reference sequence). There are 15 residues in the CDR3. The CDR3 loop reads CASSPLGSETDTQYF. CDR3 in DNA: TGTGCCAGCAGCCCCCTGGGTAGCGAGACAGATACGCAGTATTTT.

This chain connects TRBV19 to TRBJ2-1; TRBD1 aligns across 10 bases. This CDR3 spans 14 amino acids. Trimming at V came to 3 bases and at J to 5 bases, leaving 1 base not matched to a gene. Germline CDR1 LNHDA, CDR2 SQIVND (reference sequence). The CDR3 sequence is CASSMGTGDNEQFF. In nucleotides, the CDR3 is TGTGCCAGTAGTATGGGGACAGGGGACAATGAGCAGTTCTTC.

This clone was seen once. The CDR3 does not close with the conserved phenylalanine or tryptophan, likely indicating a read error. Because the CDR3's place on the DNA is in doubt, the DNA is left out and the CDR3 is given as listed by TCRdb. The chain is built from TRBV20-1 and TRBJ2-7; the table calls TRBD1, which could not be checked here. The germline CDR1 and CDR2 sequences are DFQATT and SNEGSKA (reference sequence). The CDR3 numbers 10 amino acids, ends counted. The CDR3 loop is CSASWAGSSE.